This entry lists 28 T cell receptor beta chains sequenced from one sample in a study of shared clonotypes between healthy human individuals. Libraries were prepared by immunoSEQ multiplex PCR; TCRdb keeps only in-frame clonotypes and omits some of them. The table shows approximately 98,000 clones, with 68% occurring only once. The source material was memory CD8+ T cells sorted from blood. Subset defined: CD45RO+ cells pooled with CCR7-negative TemRA cells. The receptors stem from a young woman in good health.

CDR3 sequence (DNA): TGCGCCAGCAGCCAAACAGGGCGCCCCTACGAGCAGTACTTC. Protein sequence: CASSQTGRPYEQYF. The V and J genes are TRBV4-1 and TRBJ2-7, with D tentatively TRBD1 (6 bases). Trimming removed 2 bases from V and 2 bases from J, with 10 bases in between. The CDR3 loop spans 14 amino acids. CDR1 and CDR2 (germline): MGHRA, YSYEKL.

This clone was counted at least ten times. This chain uses TRBV28 with TRBJ2-5; the D is unclear. CDR1 is MDHEN and CDR2 is SYDVKM in the germline V gene. Deletions cut 0 bases from V and 4 bases from J, with 12 bases between. This CDR3 has 15 amino acids. The CDR3 protein is CASSLWGQVGETQYF. The CDR3 region has the DNA TGTGCCAGCAGTTTATGGGGCCAGGTTGGAGAGACCCAGTACTTC.

The chain employs TRBV6-5 and TRBJ1-2; the D gene is possibly TRBD1 (5 bases). This CDR3 is 15 amino acids long. The V end lost 6 bases, the J end lost 6 bases, and 20 bases lay between the germline ends. Per the germline V gene, CDR1 is MNHEY and CDR2 is SVGAGI. CDR3 loop: CASSRDSPRLDGYTF. The DNA of the CDR3 is TGTGCCAGCAGCCGCGACAGCCCGAGACTTGATGGCTACACCTTC.

J is TRBJ2-7 and V is TRBV28; D unresolved. The germline CDR1 and CDR2 sequences are MDHEN and SYDVKM. Trimming took off 8 bases at V and 6 bases at J, with 17 bases between the two ends. CDR3 length: 13 residues. CDR3 in amino acids: CASFGYALGEQYF. As DNA, the CDR3 is TGTGCCAGCTTTGGGTACGCTTTGGGCGAGCAGTACTTC.

This chain connects TRBV11-2 to TRBJ2-3; TRBD2 aligns across 7 bases. CDR3 length: 16 amino acids. Germline loops: CDR1 SGHAT, CDR2 FQNNGV. With V trimmed by 1 base and J by 0 bases, 4 bases remained unmatched. Here the CDR3 reads CASSLGGSGSTDTQYF. DNA of the CDR3: TGTGCCAGCAGCTTAGGAGGTAGCGGGAGCACAGATACGCAGTATTTT.

The chain employs TRBV14 and TRBJ2-1; 11 bases map to TRBD1. The germline V gene encodes CDR1 SGHDN and CDR2 FVKESK. This CDR3 contains 18 residues. The trim removed 4 bases at V and 4 bases at J, leaving 12 bases unmatched. The CDR3 sequence: CASSRRLGQGGLYNEQFF. The CDR3 DNA is TGTGCCAGCAGCCGACGCTTGGGACAGGGGGGTTTGTACAATGAGCAGTTCTTC. Looking up the rest from reference TRBV14 and TRBJ2-1 gives the full variable domain: EAGVTQFPSHSVIEKGQTVTLRCDPISGHDNLYWYRRVMGKEIKFLLHFVKESKQDESGMPNNRFLAERTGGTYSTLKVQPAELEDSGVYFCASSRRLGQGGLYNEQFFGPGTRLTVL.

J is TRBJ1-6 and V is TRBV27; D is ambiguous. The germline V gene has CDR1 MNHEY and CDR2 SMNVEV (reference sequence). Trimming removed 2 bases at V and 8 bases at J, with 10 bases between. CDR3 length equals 14 residues. CDR3 protein: CASSLRSPYSPLHF. In nucleotides, the CDR3 is TGTGCCAGCAGTTTACGGTCGCCTTATTCACCCCTCCACTTT.

This rearrangement joins TRBV19 to TRBJ2-7; 12 bases line up with TRBD1. This CDR3 is built from 15 residues. With V trimmed by 3 bases and J by 4 bases, 4 bases remained unmatched. The germline CDR1 and CDR2 sequences are LNHDA and SQIVND (reference sequence). CDR3 residues: CASSMGTGGFYEQYF. In nucleotides, the CDR3 is TGTGCCAGTAGTATGGGGACAGGGGGCTTTTACGAGCAGTACTTC.

This CDR3 is CASSLVGGPTKDTQYF. In DNA form, the CDR3 reads TGTGCCAGCAGCTTAGTTGGAGGTCCGACCAAAGATACGCAGTATTTT. The gene calls are TRBV5-7 and TRBJ2-3, with D possibly matching TRBD2 (5 bases). TRBV5-7 is filed as an ORF, its function uncertain. The CDR3 is 16 residues long. V lost 2 bases to trimming and J lost 5 bases, with 18 bases between them.

This clone was counted at least ten times. The V call is TRBV11-2, the J call TRBJ2-7; 7 bases align to TRBD2. With 2 bases clipped from V and 2 bases from J, the junction kept 9 bases outside the gene matches. The germline V gene encodes CDR1 SGHAT and CDR2 FQNNGV. CDR3 length: 16 residues. The CDR3 reads CASSLTSGGGTYEQYF. The CDR3 DNA sequence: TGTGCCAGCAGCTTAACGTCGGGGGGAGGGACCTACGAGCAGTACTTC.

The chain has TRBV5-1 and TRBJ1-1; TRBD1 matches at 12 bases. Germline trimming cut 0 bases from V and 4 bases from J; bases unmatched to any gene: 7. The CDR3 spans 17 residues. CDR1 and CDR2 (germline): SGHRS, YFSETQ. The CDR3 protein is CASSLGDRGRVGTEAFF. As DNA, the CDR3 is TGCGCCAGCAGCTTGGGGGACAGGGGGCGTGTTGGCACTGAAGCTTTCTTT.

The gene calls are TRBV28 and TRBJ1-5; D gene uncertain. Germline loops: CDR1 MDHEN, CDR2 SYDVKM. This CDR3 contains 15 residues. V lost 0 bases and J lost 0, with 6 bases in between. The CDR3 nucleotides are TGTGCCAGCAGTTTATGGGCAGATAGCAATCAGCCCCAGCATTTT. This encodes CASSLWADSNQPQHF.

The chain uses TRBV27 and TRBJ2-5; either TRBD1 or TRBD2 may fit D (5 bases each). V was cut by 5 bases and J by 11 bases, with 21 bases left in between. The CDR3 is 14 residues long. The germline CDR1 and CDR2 sequences are MNHEY and SMNVEV (reference sequence). The DNA of the CDR3 is TGTGCCAGCAGTCCCCGGTTGTTAGTGGGGGAGCAGTACTTC. This translates into CASSPRLLVGEQYF.

The chain uses TRBV4-1 and TRBJ2-7, with D hard to call. The CDR3 is 15 amino acids. V lost 1 base, J lost 6 bases, and 16 bases lay in between. Germline V gives CDR1 MGHRA, CDR2 YSYEKL. The CDR3 loop reads CASSQGPNSGSEQYF. Here the CDR3 DNA reads TGCGCCAGCAGCCAAGGACCCAACTCCGGGTCCGAGCAGTACTTC.

The V and J genes are TRBV18 and TRBJ2-7, with TRBD1 matching 9 bases. With 4 bases clipped from V and 7 bases from J, the junction kept 17 bases outside the gene matches. Germline V CDR1 and CDR2: KGHSH, LQKENI. The CDR3 totals 17 residues. The CDR3 loop is CASSRIRVGTGMGEQYF. The CDR3 DNA reads as TGTGCCAGCTCACGAATAAGAGTCGGGACAGGGATGGGGGAGCAGTACTTC.

To note about this clone: Other DNA variants within this sample encode the same CDR3. The chain recombines TRBV11-2 with TRBJ2-5, with TRBD2 as a possible D gene (6 bases). CDR1 SGHAT and CDR2 FQNNGV come from the germline V gene. The CDR3 totals 14 residues. V was pared by 1 base and J by 5 bases, with 11 bases between. The DNA of the CDR3 is TGTGCCAGCAGCTTAGCGGGAGCCGGGGAGACCCAGTACTTC. The encoded protein is CASSLAGAGETQYF.

The chain is built from TRBV25-1 and TRBJ1-3; tentatively, D is TRBD1 (5 bases). CDR1 and CDR2 (germline): MGHDK, SYGVNS. V was pared by 5 bases and J by 4 bases, with 12 bases between. The length of the CDR3 is 14 residues. The CDR3: CASSRGPGGNTIYF. CDR3 DNA: TGTGCCAGCAGTCGGGGACCGGGGGGAAACACCATATATTTT.

The rearrangement uses TRBV29-1 and TRBJ2-7; 7 bases agree with TRBD2. The germline V gene encodes CDR1 SQVTM and CDR2 ANQGSEA. V shed 1 base and J 3 bases; nucleotides not matched to a gene: 6. The CDR3 length is 14 residues. Here the CDR3 DNA reads TGCAGCGTTGAAGGGACCCCGGGGGGCTACGAGCAGTACTTC. Translation: CSVEGTPGGYEQYF.

This clone was detected only a few times. The genes are TRBV9 and TRBJ2-7; a weak D match, TRBD2 (5 bases). The CDR3 sequence is 14 residues long. Trimming left V 4 bases short and J 5 bases short, with 16 bases between. Germline values: CDR1 SGDLS, CDR2 YYNGEE. The CDR3 DNA is TGTGCCAGCAGCCTTGGAGGAGCATCCGACGAGCAGTACTTC. Translated, it gives CASSLGGASDEQYF.

V and J are TRBV6-1 and TRBJ2-7; the D gene is possibly TRBD2 (6 bases). Deletions cut 1 base from V and 7 bases from J, with 20 bases between. CDR3 size: 16 residues. In germline, CDR1 is MNHNS, CDR2 SASEGT. The CDR3 protein is CASSEGLSGLRQEQYF. CDR3 bases: TGTGCCAGCAGTGAAGGTCTCTCGGGACTCCGCCAGGAGCAGTACTTC.

The chain is built from TRBV28 and TRBJ2-1, with D hard to call. CDR3 length: 12 residues. Trimming shortened V by 3 bases and J by 1 base, and 1 base separated the two germline ends. Germline V gene lookup returns CDR1 MDHEN and CDR2 SYDVKM. The chain's CDR3 is CASSLSYNEQFF. CDR3 nucleotides: TGTGCCAGCAGTTTGTCCTACAATGAGCAGTTCTTC. Filled out from reference TRBV28 and TRBJ2-1, the complete variable domain reads DVKVTQSSRYLVKRTGEKVFLECVQDMDHENMFWYRQDPGLGLRLIYFSYDVKMKEKGDIPEGYSVSREKKERFSLILESASTNQTSMYLCASSLSYNEQFFGPGTRLTVL.

This clone was detected a few times. This chain links TRBV2 with TRBJ2-5, with D possibly TRBD2 on 5 matching bases. In germline, CDR1 is SNHLY, CDR2 FYNNEI. Trimming removed 3 bases from V and 5 bases from J, with 7 bases in between. This CDR3 contains 12 residues. The CDR3 spells CASSESSETQYF. CDR3 coding DNA: TGTGCCAGCAGTGAGTCTAGCGAGACCCAGTACTTC.

This chain connects TRBV25-1 to TRBJ2-2, with D perhaps TRBD2 (5 bases). The V gene's germline CDR1 is MGHDK and CDR2 SYGVNS. V lost 3 bases and J lost 6, with 14 bases in between. The CDR3 contains 15 residues. The CDR3 spells CASSENRDRAGELFF. DNA for the CDR3: TGTGCCAGCAGTGAGAACCGGGATAGGGCCGGGGAGCTGTTTTTT. The variable domain in full, with the rest retrieved from reference TRBV25-1 and TRBJ2-2, is EADIYQTPRYLVIGTGKKITLECSQTMGHDKMYWYQQDPGMELHLIHYSYGVNSTEKGDLSSESTVSRIRTEHFPLTLESARPSHTSQYLCASSENRDRAGELFFGEGSRLTVL.

The sample holds one count of this clone. The V gene is TRBV30, the J gene TRBJ2-1; TRBD1 agrees at 10 bases. The trim removed 2 bases at V and 8 bases at J, leaving 9 bases unmatched. Looked up from germline, CDR1 is GTSNPN and CDR2 is SVGIG (reference sequence). This CDR3 region has 15 residues. Here the CDR3 reads CAWSTGQGVGYEQFF. The CDR3 DNA sequence: TGTGCCTGGAGTACCGGACAGGGGGTGGGCTATGAGCAGTTCTTC.

This clone occurred once. V gene TRBV23-1 combines with J gene TRBJ2-3; TRBD1 matches 10 bases. TRBV23-1 carries the ORF label, with uncertain function. The V gene end was trimmed by 6 bases and the J gene end by 4 bases; junction bases not matched to a gene: 4. This CDR3 spans 14 amino acids. This CDR3 is CASRRQGASDTQYF. CDR3 coding DNA: TGCGCCAGCAGGAGACAGGGGGCTTCAGATACGCAGTATTTT.

This clone showed up just a few times. The chain joins TRBV27 to TRBJ2-7, with 8 positions matching TRBD1. The length of the CDR3 is 13 residues. V shed 5 bases, J shed 2 bases, and the junction held 2 bases outside the gene matches. Germline CDR1 MNHEY, CDR2 SMNVEV (reference sequence). The CDR3 is CASSGQGPYEQYF. CDR3 bases: TGTGCCAGCAGTGGACAGGGTCCCTACGAGCAGTACTTC.

This sequence joins TRBV6-6 and TRBJ2-1; TRBD2 matches at 12 bases. Unmatched junction bases numbered 6, after V lost 2 bases and J lost 10 bases. Germline V CDR1 and CDR2: MNHNY, SVGAGI (reference sequence). The length of the CDR3 is 15 residues. CDR3 bases: TGTGCCAGCAGTTACCTCGGGCTAGCGGGAGGGGAGCAGTTCTTC. It encodes CASSYLGLAGGEQFF.

This clone was recorded many times. This chain uses TRBV28 with TRBJ2-5; D uncertain. With 3 bases removed from V and 2 bases from J, the gap between germline ends came to 7 bases. The CDR3 sequence is 13 residues long. In germline, CDR1 is MDHEN, CDR2 SYDVKM. CDR3 sequence: CASSFDNQETQYF. CDR3 nucleotide sequence: TGTGCCAGCAGTTTCGACAATCAAGAGACCCAGTACTTC.